A selection of T cell receptor beta chains follows, all from one sample in a study of shared clonotypes between healthy human individuals. Here immunoSEQ multiplex PCR was the method, and the copy in TCRdb shows in-frame clones only, minus some. Here the sample spans millions of clones, 85% to 95% being singletons. The sample consisted of naive CD4+ T cells from PBMCs. The receptor source for this set is a man aged 18 to 29 in good health. Some clones in this sample may be carry-over from other donors' samples. Each CDR3 is given with its conserved first and last residue. Each record gives: V gene, D gene, J gene, clone size, CDR3 protein, CDR3 DNA. A D gene is named only where the DNA matches it firmly. Clone size, where shown, is once, few, many, or a class for clones that have expanded.

>TRBV7-2|NA|TRBJ1-5|once
CASSLEGVSYQPQHF
TGTGCCAGCAGCTTAGAGGGCGTGAGTTATCAGCCCCAGCATTTT
>TRBV7-9|NA|TRBJ2-3|NA
CASSLGTVPTDTQYF
TGTGCCAGCAGCTTAGGGACAGTGCCCACAGATACGCAGTATTTT
>TRBV2|TRBD1|TRBJ2-3|NA
CASRGQGTPDTQYF
TGTGCCAGCAGGGGACAGGGGACCCCAGATACGCAGTATTTT
>TRBV28|NA|TRBJ1-2|NA
CASSLRESYGYTF
TGTGCCAGCAGTTTGAGGGAGAGCTATGGCTACACCTTC
>TRBV14|TRBD2|TRBJ2-2|NA
CASSQVVAGDLWGELFF
TGTGCCAGCAGCCAAGTAGTGGCGGGAGATCTTTGGGGGGAGCTGTTTTTT
>TRBV27|TRBD2|TRBJ2-1|NA
CASTRGLARNEQFF
TGTGCCAGCACCCGGGGACTAGCGAGAAATGAGCAGTTCTTC
>TRBV5-1|NA|TRBJ2-7|NA
CASSLVSGREQYF
TGCGCCAGCAGCTTGGTGTCAGGGAGAGAGCAGTACTTC
>TRBV6-1|NA|TRBJ2-1|NA
CASSVRDGNNEQFF
TGTGCCAGCAGTGTCCGGGATGGGAACAATGAGCAGTTCTTC
>TRBV5-4|NA|TRBJ1-4|NA
CASSRTGATNEKLFF
TGTGCCAGCAGCCGAACAGGAGCAACTAATGAAAAACTGTTTTTT
>TRBV28|TRBD2|TRBJ2-7|NA
CASTIRTSAYEQYF
TGTGCCAGCACGATCCGGACTAGCGCGTACGAGCAGTACTTC
>TRBV4-3|TRBD1|TRBJ1-2|NA
CASSLGQGTNGYTF
TGCGCCAGCAGCCTTGGACAGGGGACCAATGGCTACACCTTC
>TRBV5-1|NA|TRBJ2-2|NA
CASSLGMALNTGELFF
TGCGCCAGCAGCTTAGGGATGGCGCTGAACACCGGGGAGCTGTTTTTT
>TRBV7-2|NA|TRBJ2-1|once
CASSPSRGTDYNEQFF
TGTGCCAGCAGCCCGTCGCGCGGGACGGATTACAATGAGCAGTTCTTC
>TRBV7-9|NA|TRBJ2-7|NA
CASSFGRSAHYEQYF
TGTGCCAGCAGCTTCGGGCGGTCAGCCCACTACGAGCAGTACTTC
>TRBV18|NA|TRBJ1-1|NA
CASSRDQNTEAFF
TGTGCCAGCTCACGCGATCAGAACACTGAAGCTTTCTTT
>TRBV28|NA|TRBJ2-7|NA
CASSFPPAYEQYF
TGTGCCAGCAGTTTCCCCCCGGCCTACGAGCAGTACTTC
>TRBV29-1|NA|TRBJ1-1|few
CSAAHRLSMNTEAFF
TGCAGCGCTGCTCACAGGTTATCAATGAACACTGAAGCTTTCTTT
>TRBV7-9|NA|TRBJ2-1|NA
CASSLFGVQPHNEQFF
TGTGCCAGCAGCCTCTTCGGCGTCCAGCCCCACAATGAGCAGTTCTTC
>TRBV7-3|NA|TRBJ2-1|NA
CASSLDEEQFF
TGTGCCAGCAGCTTAGATGAGGAGCAGTTCTTC
>TRBV5-1|TRBD1|TRBJ2-5|once
CASSGTGAETQYF
TGCGCCAGCAGCGGGACAGGGGCAGAGACCCAGTACTTC
>TRBV18|NA|TRBJ1-5|NA
CASSPWPGDQPQHF
TGTGCCAGCTCCCCGTGGCCGGGCGATCAGCCCCAGCATTTT
>TRBV4-2|NA|TRBJ2-1|NA
CASSQDTSDLRRPGEQFF
TGTGCCAGCAGCCAAGATACTTCGGATTTGCGTCGTCCTGGGGAGCAGTTCTTC
>TRBV6-6|NA|TRBJ1-5|NA
CASSSGFSNQPQHF
TGTGCCAGCAGTTCAGGGTTTAGCAATCAGCCCCAGCATTTT
>TRBV15|TRBD1|TRBJ1-5|NA
CATSRGQGNGATVSQHF
TGTGCCACCAGCAGGGGACAGGGAAATGGAGCTACGGTGTCCCAGCATTTT
>TRBV18|NA|TRBJ2-5|NA
CASSPLDTQETQYF
TGTGCCAGCTCACCCCTGGACACCCAAGAGACCCAGTACTTC
>TRBV7-2|TRBD1|TRBJ2-7|NA
CASSAQTGDGQYF
TGTGCCAGCAGCGCTCAGACAGGGGACGGGCAGTACTTC
>TRBV18|NA|TRBJ1-2|NA
CASSLSPGQDYGYTF
TGTGCCAGCTCACTGTCCCCGGGTCAGGATTATGGCTACACCTTC
>TRBV2|TRBD1|TRBJ2-3|NA
CASSSDRVGGDTQYF
TGTGCCAGCAGTAGCGACAGGGTAGGAGGAGATACGCAGTATTTT
>TRBV7-2|NA|TRBJ2-3|once
CASSLGTPGTDTQYF
TGTGCCAGCAGCTTAGGGACCCCGGGGACAGATACGCAGTATTTT
>TRBV9|NA|TRBJ2-7|NA
CASSVGARAGGNSYEQYF
TGTGCCAGCAGCGTAGGGGCTAGGGCAGGGGGGAATTCCTACGAGCAGTACTTC
>TRBV6-1|NA|TRBJ2-7|NA
CASSEGGGSYEQYF
TGTGCCAGCAGTGAAGGGGGCGGATCCTACGAGCAGTACTTC